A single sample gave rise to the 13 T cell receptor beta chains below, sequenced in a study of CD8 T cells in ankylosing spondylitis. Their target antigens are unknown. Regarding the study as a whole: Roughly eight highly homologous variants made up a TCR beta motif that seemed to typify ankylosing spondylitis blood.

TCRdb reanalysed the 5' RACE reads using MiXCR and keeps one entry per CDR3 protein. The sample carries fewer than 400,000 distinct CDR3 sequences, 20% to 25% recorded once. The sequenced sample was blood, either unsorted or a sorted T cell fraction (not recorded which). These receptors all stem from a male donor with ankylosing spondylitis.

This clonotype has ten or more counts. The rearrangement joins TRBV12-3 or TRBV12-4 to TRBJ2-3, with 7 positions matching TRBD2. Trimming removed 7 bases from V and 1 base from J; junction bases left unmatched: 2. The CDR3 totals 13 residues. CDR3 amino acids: CASTTSGTDTQYF. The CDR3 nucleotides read TGTGCCAGCACCACTAGCGGCACAGATACGCAGTATTTT.

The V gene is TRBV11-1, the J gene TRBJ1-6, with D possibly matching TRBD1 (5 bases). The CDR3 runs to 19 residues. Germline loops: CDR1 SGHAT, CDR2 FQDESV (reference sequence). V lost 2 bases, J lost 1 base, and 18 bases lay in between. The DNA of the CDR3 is TGTGCCAGCAGCTTATTCCGGGCAGGGAGAGGGTCCTATAATTCACCCCTCCACTTT. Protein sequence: CASSLFRAGRGSYNSPLHF.

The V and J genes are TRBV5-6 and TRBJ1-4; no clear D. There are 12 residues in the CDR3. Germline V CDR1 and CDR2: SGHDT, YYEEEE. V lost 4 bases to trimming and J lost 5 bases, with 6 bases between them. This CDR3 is CASSDPNEKLFF. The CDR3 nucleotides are TGTGCCAGCAGCGACCCCAATGAAAAACTGTTTTTT.

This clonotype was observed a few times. CDR3 region: CASRSGGMNTEAFF. The CDR3 coding sequence is TGTGCCAGCAGATCAGGGGGAATGAACACTGAAGCTTTCTTT. The V and J genes are TRBV2 and TRBJ1-1, with 7 nucleotides matching TRBD1. The CDR3 is 14 residues long. Unmatched junction bases numbered 4, after V lost 6 bases and J lost 0 bases. Germline-derived CDR1 and CDR2 are SNHLY and FYNNEI.

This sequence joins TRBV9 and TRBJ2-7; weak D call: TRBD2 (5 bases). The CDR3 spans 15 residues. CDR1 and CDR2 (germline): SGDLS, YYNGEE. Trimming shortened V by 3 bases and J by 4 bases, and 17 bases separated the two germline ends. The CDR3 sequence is CASSEGSGLTYEQYF. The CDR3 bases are TGTGCCAGCAGCGAAGGATCGGGGTTAACGTACGAGCAGTACTTC.

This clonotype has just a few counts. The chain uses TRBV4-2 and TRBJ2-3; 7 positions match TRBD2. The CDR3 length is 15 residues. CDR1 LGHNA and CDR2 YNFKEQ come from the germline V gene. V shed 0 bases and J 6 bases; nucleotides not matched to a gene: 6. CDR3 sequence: CASSQDDQGGDTQYF. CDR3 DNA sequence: TGTGCCAGCAGCCAAGATGATCAGGGAGGGGATACGCAGTATTTT.

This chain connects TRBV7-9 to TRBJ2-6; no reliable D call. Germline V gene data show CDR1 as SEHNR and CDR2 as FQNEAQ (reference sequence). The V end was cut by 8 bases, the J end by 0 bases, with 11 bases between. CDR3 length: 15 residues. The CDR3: CASGKSLSGANVLTF. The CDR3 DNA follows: TGTGCCAGCGGCAAATCACTCTCTGGGGCCAACGTCCTGACTTTC.

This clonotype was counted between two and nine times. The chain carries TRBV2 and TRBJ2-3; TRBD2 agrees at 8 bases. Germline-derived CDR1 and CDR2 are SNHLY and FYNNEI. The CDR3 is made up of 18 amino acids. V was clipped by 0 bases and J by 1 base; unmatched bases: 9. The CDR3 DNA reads TGTGCCAGCAGTGAAGCGGGCGGCGGGAGGCCCGGCACAGATACGCAGTATTTT. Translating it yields CASSEAGGGRPGTDTQYF.

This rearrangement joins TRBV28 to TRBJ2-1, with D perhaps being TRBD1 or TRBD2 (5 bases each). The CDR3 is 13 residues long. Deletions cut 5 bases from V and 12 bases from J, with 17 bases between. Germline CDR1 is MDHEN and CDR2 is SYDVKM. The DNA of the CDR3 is TGTGCCAGCAGTAAGGGACGGGGTGTTGGGCAGTTCTTC. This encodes CASSKGRGVGQFF.

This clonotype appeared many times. The CDR3 DNA follows: TGTGCCAGCACCATTAGTGCGGTATACAATGAGCAGTTCTTC. Protein product: CASTISAVYNEQFF. The J gene is TRBJ2-1, the V gene TRBV11-2; D is unclear. The CDR3 has 14 amino acids. V lost 7 bases and J 4 bases, leaving 14 bases between the germline ends. In germline, CDR1 is SGHAT, CDR2 FQNNGV. Full variable domain (outside the CDR3, taken from reference TRBV11-2 and TRBJ2-1): EAGVAQSPRYKIIEKRQSVAFWCNPISGHATLYWYQQILGQGPKLLIQFQNNGVVDDSQLPKDRFSAERLKGVDSTLKIQPAKLEDSAVYLCASTISAVYNEQFFGPGTRLTVL.

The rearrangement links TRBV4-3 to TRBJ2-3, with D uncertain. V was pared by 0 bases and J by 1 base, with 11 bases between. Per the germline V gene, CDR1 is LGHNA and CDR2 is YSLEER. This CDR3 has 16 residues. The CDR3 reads CASSQELTRGTDTQYF. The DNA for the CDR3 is TGCGCCAGCAGCCAAGAATTAACTCGTGGCACAGATACGCAGTATTTT.

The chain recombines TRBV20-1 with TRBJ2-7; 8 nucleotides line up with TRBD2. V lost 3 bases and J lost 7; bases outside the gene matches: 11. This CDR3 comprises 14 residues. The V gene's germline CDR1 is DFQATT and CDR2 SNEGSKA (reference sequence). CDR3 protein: CSASKAGAPREQYF. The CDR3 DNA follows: TGCAGTGCTAGTAAAGCGGGAGCTCCTAGAGAGCAGTACTTC.

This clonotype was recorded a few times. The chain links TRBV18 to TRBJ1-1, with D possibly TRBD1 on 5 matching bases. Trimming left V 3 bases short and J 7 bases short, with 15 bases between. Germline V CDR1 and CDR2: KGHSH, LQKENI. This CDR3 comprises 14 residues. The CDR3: CASSPQSRGLEAFF. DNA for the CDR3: TGTGCCAGCTCACCTCAAAGTAGGGGACTTGAAGCTTTCTTT.